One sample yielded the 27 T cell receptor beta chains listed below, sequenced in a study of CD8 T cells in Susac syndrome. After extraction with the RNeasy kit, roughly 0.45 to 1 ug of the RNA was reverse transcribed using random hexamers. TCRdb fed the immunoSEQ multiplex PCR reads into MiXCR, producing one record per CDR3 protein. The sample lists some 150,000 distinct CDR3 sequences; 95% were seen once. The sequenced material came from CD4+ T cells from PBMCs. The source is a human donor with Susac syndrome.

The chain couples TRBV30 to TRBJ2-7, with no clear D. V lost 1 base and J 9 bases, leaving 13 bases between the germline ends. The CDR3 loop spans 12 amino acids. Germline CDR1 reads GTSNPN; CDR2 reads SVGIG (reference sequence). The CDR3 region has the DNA TGTGCCTGGAGTGGGGCAGGTCTGTGGCAGTACTTC. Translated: CAWSGAGLWQYF. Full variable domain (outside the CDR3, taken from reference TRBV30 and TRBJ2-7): SQTIHQWPATLVQPVGSPLSLECTVEGTSNPNLYWYRQAAGRGLQLLFYSVGIGQISSEVPQNLSASRPQDRQFILSSKKLLLSDSGFYLCAWSGAGLWQYFGPGTRLTVT.

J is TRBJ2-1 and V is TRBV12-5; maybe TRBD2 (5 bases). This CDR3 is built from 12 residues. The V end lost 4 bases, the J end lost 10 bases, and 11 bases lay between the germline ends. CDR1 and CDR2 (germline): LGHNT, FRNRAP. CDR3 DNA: TGTGCTAGTGGTTACAGTAGCGCCGAGCAGTTCTTC. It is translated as CASGYSSAEQFF.

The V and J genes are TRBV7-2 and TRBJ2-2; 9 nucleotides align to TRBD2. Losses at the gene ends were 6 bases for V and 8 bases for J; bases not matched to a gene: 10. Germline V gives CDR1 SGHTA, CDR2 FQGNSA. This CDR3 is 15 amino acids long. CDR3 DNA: TGTGCCAGCAGTCTAGCGGGGAGGGCCCTTGGGGAGCTGTTTTTT. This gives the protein CASSLAGRALGELFF.

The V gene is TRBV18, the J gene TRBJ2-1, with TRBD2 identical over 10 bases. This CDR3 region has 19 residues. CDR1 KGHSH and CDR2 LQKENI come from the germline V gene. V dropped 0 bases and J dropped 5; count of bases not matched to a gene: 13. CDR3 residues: CASSPPVIAGGLGHNEQFF. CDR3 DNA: TGTGCCAGCTCACCACCGGTAATAGCGGGAGGTCTTGGCCACAATGAGCAGTTCTTC.

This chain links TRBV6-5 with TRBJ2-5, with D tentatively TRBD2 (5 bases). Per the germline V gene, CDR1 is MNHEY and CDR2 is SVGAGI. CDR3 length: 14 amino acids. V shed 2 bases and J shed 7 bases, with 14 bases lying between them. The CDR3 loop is CASSYRRVGWTQYF. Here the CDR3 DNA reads TGTGCCAGCAGTTACCGGCGGGTAGGCTGGACCCAGTACTTC.

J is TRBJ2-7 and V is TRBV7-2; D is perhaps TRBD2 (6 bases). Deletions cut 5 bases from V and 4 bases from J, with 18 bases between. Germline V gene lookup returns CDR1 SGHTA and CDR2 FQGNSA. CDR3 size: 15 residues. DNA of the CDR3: TGTGCCAGCAGCGTCCGAGGGACTCCCACTTACGAGCAGTACTTC. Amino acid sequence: CASSVRGTPTYEQYF.

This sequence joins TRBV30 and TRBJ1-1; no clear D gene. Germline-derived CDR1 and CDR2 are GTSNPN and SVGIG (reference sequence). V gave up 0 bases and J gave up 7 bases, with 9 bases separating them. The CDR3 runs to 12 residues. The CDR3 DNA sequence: TGTGCCTGGAGTGTCGCACAAGTTGAAGCTTTCTTT. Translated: CAWSVAQVEAFF.

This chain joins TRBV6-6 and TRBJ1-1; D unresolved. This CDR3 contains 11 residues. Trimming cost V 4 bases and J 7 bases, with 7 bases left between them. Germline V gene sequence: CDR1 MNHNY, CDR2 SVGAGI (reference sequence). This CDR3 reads CASSFGLEAFF. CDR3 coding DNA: TGTGCCAGCAGTTTCGGGCTTGAAGCTTTCTTT.

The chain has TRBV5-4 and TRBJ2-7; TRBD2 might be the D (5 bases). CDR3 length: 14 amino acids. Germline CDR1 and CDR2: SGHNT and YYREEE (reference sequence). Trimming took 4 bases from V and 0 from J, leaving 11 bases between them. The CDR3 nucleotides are TGTGCCAGCAGCCCCAGCGGCCTCTCCTACGAGCAGTACTTC. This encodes CASSPSGLSYEQYF.

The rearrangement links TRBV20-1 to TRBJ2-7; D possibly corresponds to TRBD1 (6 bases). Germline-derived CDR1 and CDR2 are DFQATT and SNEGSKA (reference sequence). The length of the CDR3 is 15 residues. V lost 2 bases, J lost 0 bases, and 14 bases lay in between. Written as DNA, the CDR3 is TGCAGTGCTAGATCTTGGACAGTATTCTCCTACGAGCAGTACTTC. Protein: CSARSWTVFSYEQYF.

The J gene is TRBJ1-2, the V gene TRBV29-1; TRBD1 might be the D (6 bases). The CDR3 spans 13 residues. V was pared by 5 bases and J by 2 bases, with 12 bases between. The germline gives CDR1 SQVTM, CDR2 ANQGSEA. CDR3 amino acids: CSVTPGTNYGYTF. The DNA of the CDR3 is TGCAGCGTTACCCCCGGGACAAACTATGGCTACACCTTC.

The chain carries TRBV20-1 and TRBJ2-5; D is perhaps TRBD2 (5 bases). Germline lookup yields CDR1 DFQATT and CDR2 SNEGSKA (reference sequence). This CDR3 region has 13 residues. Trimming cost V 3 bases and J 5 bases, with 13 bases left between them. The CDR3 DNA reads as TGCAGTGCTAGGAGGGTCCCCGGGGAGACCCAGTACTTC. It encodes CSARRVPGETQYF.

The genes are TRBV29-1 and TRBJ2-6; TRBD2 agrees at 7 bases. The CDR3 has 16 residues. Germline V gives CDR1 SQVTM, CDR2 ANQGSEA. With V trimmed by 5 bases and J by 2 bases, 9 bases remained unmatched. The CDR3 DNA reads TGCAGCGTTCTCGGGGGGACTACAACTGGGGCCAACGTCCTGACTTTC. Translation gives CSVLGGTTTGANVLTF.

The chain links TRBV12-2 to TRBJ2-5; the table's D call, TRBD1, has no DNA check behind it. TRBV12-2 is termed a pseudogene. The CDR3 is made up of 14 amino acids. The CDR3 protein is CASRARQGQKTQYF. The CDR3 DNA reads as TGTGCAAGTCGCGCCCGACAGGGACAGAAGACCCAGTACTTC.

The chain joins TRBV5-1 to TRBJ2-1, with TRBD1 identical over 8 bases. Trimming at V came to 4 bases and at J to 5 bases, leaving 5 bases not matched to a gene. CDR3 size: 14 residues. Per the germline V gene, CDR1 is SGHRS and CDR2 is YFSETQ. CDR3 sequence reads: CASSSGQGNNEQFF. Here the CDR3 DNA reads TGCGCCAGCAGCAGCGGACAGGGTAACAATGAGCAGTTCTTC.

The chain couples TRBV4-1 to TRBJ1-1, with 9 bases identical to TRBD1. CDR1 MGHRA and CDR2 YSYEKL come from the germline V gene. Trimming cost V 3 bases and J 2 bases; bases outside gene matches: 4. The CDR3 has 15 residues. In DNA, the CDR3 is TGCGCCAGCAGCCACTGGGACAGGGCAAACACTGAAGCTTTCTTT. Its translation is CASSHWDRANTEAFF.

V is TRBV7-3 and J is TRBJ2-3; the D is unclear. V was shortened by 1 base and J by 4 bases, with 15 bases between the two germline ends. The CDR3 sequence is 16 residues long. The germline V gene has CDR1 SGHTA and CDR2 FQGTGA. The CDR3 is CASSLRGSGLADTQYF. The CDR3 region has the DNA TGTGCCAGCAGCTTAAGAGGTAGTGGGTTAGCAGATACGCAGTATTTT.

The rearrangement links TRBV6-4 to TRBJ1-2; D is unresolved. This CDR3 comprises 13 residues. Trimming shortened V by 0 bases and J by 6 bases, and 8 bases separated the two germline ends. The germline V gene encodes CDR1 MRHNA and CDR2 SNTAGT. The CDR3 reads CASSDSDGNGYTF. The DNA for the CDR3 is TGTGCCAGCAGTGACTCGGACGGAAATGGCTACACCTTC.

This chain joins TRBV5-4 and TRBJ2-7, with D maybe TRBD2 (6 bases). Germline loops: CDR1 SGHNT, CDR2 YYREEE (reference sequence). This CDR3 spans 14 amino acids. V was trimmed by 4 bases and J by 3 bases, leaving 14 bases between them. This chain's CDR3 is CASSPGTRDYEQYF. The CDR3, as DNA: TGTGCCAGCAGCCCCGGGACTCGCGACTACGAGCAGTACTTC.

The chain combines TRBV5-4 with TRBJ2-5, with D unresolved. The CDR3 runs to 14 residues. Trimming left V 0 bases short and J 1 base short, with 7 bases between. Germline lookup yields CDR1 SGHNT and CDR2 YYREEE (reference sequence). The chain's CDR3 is CASSLGQLQETQYF. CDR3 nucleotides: TGTGCCAGCAGCTTGGGACAACTCCAAGAGACCCAGTACTTC.

CDR3 sequence (DNA): TGCGCCAGCAGCTTCGACATAGGCTATGGCTACACCTTC. It yields the protein CASSFDIGYGYTF. The J gene is TRBJ1-2, the V gene TRBV5-1; unclear D gene. The germline V gene encodes CDR1 SGHRS and CDR2 YFSETQ. CDR3 size: 13 residues. V was shortened by 2 bases and J by 4 bases, with 9 bases between the two germline ends.

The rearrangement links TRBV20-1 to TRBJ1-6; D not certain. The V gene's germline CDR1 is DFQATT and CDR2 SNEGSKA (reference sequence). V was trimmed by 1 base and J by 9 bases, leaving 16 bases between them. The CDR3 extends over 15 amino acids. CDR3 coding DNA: TGCAGTGCTAGAGCGGCGCTCGAGGGCAGTTCACCCCTCCACTTT. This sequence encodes CSARAALEGSSPLHF.

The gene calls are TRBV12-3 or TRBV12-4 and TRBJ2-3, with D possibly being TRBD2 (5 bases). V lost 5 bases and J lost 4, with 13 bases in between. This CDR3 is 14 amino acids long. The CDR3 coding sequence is TGTGCCAGCAGTACTAGATCCTGGTCAGATACGCAGTATTTT. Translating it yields CASSTRSWSDTQYF.

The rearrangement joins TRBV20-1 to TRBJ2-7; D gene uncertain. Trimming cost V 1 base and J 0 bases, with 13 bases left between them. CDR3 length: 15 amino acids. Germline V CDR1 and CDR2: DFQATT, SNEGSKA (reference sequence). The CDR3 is CSARAPGPTSYEQYF. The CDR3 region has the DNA TGCAGTGCTAGAGCCCCCGGGCCAACCTCCTACGAGCAGTACTTC.

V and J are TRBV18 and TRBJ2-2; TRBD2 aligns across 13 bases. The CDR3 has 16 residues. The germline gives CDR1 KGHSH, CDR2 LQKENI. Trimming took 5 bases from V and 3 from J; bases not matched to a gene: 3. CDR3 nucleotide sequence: TGTGCCAGCTCATTAGGACTAGCGGGAGACACCGGGGAGCTGTTTTTT. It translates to CASSLGLAGDTGELFF.

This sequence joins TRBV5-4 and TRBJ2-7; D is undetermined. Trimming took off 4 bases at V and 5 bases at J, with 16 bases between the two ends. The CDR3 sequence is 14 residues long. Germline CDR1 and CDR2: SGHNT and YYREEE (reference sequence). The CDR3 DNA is TGTGCCAGCAGCCCGGCCGGTGGGTTCCACGAGCAGTACTTC. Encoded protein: CASSPAGGFHEQYF.

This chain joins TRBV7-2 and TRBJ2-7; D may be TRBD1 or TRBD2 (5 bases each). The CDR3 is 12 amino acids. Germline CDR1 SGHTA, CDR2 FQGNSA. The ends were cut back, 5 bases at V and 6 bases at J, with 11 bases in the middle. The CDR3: CASSPERGEQYF. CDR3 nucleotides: TGTGCCAGCAGCCCCGAGAGGGGCGAGCAGTACTTC.